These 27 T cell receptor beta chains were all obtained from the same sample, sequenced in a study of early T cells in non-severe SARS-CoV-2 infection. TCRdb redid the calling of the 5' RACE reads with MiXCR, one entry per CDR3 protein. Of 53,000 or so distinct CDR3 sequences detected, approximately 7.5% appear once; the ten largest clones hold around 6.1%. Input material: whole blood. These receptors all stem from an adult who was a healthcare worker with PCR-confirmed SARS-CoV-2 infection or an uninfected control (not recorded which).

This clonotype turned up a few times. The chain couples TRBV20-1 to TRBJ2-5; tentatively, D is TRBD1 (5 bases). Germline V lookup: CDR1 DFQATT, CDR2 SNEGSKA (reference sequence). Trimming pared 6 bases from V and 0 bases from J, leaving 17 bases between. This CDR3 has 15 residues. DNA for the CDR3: TGCAGTGCCAGACCGCCCTCAGGGTACCAAGAGACCCAGTACTTC. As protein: CSARPPSGYQETQYF.

This chain's CDR3 is CASSHRDRGSNSPLHF. The CDR3 DNA reads TGTGCCAGCAGTCACCGGGACAGGGGTTCTAATTCACCCCTCCACTTT. The rearrangement links TRBV28 to TRBJ1-6; the match to TRBD1 covers 10 bases. V lost 5 bases, J lost 6 bases, and 7 bases stayed unmatched. Germline V CDR1 and CDR2: MDHEN, SYDVKM. The CDR3 contains 16 residues.

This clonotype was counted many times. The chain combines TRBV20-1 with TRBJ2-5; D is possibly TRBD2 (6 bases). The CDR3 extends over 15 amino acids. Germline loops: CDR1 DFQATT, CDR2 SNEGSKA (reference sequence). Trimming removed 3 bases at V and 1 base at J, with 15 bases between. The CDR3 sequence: CSARSSGSLQETQYF. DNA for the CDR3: TGCAGTGCTAGGAGTAGCGGATCCCTCCAAGAGACCCAGTACTTC.

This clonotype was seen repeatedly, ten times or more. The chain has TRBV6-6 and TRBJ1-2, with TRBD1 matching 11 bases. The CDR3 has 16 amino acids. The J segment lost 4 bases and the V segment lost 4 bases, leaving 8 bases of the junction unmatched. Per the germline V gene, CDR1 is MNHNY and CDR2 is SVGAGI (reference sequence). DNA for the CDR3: TGTGCCAGCAGTTCTCGGACAGGGGGCTTGAGCTATGGCTACACCTTC. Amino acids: CASSSRTGGLSYGYTF.

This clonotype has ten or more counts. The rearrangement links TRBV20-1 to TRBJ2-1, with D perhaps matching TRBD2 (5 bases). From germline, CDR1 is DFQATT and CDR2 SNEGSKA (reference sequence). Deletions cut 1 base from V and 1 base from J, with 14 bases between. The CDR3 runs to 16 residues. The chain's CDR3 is CSARAATAESYNEQFF. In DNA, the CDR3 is TGCAGTGCTAGAGCGGCTACAGCGGAGTCCTACAATGAGCAGTTCTTC.

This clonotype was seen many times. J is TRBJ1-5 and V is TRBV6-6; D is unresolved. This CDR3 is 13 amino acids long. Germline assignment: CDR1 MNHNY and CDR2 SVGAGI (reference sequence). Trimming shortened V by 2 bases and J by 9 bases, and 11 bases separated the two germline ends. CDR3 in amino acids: CASSYRQAGPQHF. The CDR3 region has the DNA TGTGCCAGCAGTTACCGGCAGGCGGGGCCCCAGCATTTT.

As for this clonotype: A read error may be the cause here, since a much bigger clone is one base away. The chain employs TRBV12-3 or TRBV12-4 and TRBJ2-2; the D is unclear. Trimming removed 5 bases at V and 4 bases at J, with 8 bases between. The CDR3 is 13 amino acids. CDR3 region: CASSPQTTGELFF. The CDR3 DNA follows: TGTGCCAGCAGTCCTCAGACCACCGGGGAGCTGTTTTTT.

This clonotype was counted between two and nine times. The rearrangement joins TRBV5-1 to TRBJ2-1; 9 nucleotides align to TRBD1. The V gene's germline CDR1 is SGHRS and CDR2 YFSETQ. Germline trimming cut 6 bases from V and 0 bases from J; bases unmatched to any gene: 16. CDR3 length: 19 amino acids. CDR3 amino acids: CASTPLGQGNGGSYNEQFF. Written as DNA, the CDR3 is TGCGCCAGCACCCCCCTTGGACAGGGGAACGGGGGCTCCTACAATGAGCAGTTCTTC.

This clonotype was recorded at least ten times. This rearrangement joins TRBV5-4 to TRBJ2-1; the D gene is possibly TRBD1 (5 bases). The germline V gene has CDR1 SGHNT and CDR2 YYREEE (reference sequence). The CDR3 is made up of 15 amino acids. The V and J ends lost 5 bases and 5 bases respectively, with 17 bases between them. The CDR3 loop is CASSPLPDRHNEQFF. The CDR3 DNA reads TGTGCCAGCAGTCCGCTCCCCGACAGACACAATGAGCAGTTCTTC.

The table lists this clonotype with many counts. CDR3 in amino acids: CASQGSNQPQHF. CDR3 bases: TGTGCCAGCCAGGGGTCCAATCAGCCCCAGCATTTT. The chain employs TRBV28 and TRBJ1-5, with D possibly TRBD1 on 6 matching bases. Germline CDR1 reads MDHEN; CDR2 reads SYDVKM. The CDR3 has 12 residues. Trimming shortened V by 8 bases and J by 3 bases, and 8 bases separated the two germline ends. The whole variable domain, remainder taken from reference TRBV28 and TRBJ1-5, is DVKVTQSSRYLVKRTGEKVFLECVQDMDHENMFWYRQDPGLGLRLIYFSYDVKMKEKGDIPEGYSVSREKKERFSLILESASTNQTSMYLCASQGSNQPQHFGDGTRLSIL.

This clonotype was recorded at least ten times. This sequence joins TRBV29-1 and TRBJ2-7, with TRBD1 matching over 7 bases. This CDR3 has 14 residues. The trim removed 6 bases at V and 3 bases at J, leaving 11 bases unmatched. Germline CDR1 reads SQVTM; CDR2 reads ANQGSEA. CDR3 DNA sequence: TGCAGCGTCGGTCTCCCGGGACAGAACTACGAGCAGTACTTC. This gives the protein CSVGLPGQNYEQYF.

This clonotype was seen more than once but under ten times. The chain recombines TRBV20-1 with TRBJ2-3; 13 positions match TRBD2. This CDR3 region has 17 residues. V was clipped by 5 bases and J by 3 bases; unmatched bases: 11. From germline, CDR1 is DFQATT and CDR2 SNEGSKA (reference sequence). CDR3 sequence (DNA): TGCAGTGCTCCACTAGCGGGGGGGCCGAAGTATACAGATACGCAGTATTTT. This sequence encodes CSAPLAGGPKYTDTQYF.

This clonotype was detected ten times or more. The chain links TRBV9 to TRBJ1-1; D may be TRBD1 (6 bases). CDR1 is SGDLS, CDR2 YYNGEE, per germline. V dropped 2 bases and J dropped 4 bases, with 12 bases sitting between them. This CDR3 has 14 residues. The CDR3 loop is CASSVVTRGTEAFF. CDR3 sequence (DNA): TGTGCCAGCAGCGTTGTAACCAGGGGCACTGAAGCTTTCTTT.

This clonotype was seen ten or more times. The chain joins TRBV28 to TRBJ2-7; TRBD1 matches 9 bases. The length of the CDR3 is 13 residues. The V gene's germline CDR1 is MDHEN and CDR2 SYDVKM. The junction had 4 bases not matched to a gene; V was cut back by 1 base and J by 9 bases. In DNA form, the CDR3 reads TGTGCCAGCAGTTTATCACAGGGGGCTGTGCAGTACTTC. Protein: CASSLSQGAVQYF.

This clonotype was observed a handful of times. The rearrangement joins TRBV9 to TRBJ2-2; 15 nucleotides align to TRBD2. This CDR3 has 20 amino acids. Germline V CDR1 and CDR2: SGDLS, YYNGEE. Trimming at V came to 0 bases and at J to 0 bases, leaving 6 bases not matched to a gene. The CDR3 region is CASSVDGTSGGIANTGELFF. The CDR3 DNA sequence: TGTGCCAGCAGCGTAGACGGGACTAGCGGGGGGATCGCGAACACCGGGGAGCTGTTTTTT. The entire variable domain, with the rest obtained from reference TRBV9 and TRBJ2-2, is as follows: DSGVTQTPKHLITATGQRVTLRCSPRSGDLSVYWYQQSLDQGLQFLIQYYNGEERAKGNILERFSAQQFPDLHSELNLSSLELGDSALYFCASSVDGTSGGIANTGELFFGEGSRLTVL.

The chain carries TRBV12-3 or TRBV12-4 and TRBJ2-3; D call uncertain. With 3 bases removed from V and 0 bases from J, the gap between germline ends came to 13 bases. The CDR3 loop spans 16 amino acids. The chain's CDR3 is CASSFIGSESTDTQYF. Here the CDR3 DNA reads TGTGCCAGCAGTTTTATCGGTAGTGAAAGCACAGATACGCAGTATTTT.

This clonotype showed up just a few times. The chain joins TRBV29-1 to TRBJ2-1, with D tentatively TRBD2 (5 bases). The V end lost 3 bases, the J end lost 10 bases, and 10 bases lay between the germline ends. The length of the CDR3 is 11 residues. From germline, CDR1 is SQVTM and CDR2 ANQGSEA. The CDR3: CSVEEVQEQFF. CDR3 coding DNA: TGCAGCGTTGAGGAGGTACAAGAGCAGTTCTTC.

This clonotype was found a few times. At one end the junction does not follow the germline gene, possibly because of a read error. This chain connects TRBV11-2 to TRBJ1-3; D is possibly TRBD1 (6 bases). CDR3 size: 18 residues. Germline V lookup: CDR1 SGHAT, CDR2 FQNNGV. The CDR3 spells CASSSNRRGRSSGNTIYF. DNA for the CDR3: TGTGCCAGCAGCTCCAACCGCAGGGGAAGAAGTTCTGGAAACACTATATATTTT.

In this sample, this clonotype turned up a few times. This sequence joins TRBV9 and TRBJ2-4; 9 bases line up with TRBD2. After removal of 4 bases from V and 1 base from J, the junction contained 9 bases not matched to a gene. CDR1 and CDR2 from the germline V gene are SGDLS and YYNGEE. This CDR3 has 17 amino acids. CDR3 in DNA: TGTGCCAGCAGCCCATACCAGGGACTAGCCGCCAAAAACATTCAGTACTTC. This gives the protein CASSPYQGLAAKNIQYF. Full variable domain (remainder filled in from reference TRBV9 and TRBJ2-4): DSGVTQTPKHLITATGQRVTLRCSPRSGDLSVYWYQQSLDQGLQFLIQYYNGEERAKGNILERFSAQQFPDLHSELNLSSLELGDSALYFCASSPYQGLAAKNIQYFGAGTRLSVL.

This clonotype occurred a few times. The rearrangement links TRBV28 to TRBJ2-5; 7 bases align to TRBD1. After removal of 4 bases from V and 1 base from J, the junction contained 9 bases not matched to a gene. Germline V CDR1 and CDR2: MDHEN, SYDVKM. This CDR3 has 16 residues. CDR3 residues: CASSSPTGATQETQYF. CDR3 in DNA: TGTGCCAGCAGTTCCCCCACAGGGGCGACCCAAGAGACCCAGTACTTC.

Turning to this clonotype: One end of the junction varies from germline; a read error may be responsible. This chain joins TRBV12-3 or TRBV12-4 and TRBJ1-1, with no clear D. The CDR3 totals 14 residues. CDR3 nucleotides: TGTGCCAGCACCCCGACTCCCCAGAACACTGAAACTTTCTTT. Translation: CASTPTPQNTETFF.

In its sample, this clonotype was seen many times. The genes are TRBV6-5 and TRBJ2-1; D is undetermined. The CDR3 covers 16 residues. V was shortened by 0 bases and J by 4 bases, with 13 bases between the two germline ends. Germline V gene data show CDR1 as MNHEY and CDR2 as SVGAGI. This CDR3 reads CASSYSYRTRYNEQFF. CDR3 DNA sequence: TGTGCCAGCAGTTACTCCTATCGGACCCGTTACAATGAGCAGTTCTTC.

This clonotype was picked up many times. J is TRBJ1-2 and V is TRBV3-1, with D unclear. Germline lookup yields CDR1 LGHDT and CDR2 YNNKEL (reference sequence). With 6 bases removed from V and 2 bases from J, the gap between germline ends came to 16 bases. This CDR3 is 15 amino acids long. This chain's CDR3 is CASRRDKSSNYGYTF. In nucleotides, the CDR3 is TGTGCCAGCAGACGAGATAAGAGCAGCAACTATGGCTACACCTTC. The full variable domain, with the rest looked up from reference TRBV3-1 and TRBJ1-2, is DTAVSQTPKYLVTQMGNDKSIKCEQNLGHDTMYWYKQDSKKFLKIMFSYNNKELIINETVPNRFSPKSPDKAHLNLHINSLELGDSAVYFCASRRDKSSNYGYTFGSGTRLTVV.

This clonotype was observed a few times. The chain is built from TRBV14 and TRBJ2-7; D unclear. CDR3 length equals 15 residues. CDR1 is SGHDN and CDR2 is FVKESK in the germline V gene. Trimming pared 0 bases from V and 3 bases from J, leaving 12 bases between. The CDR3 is CASSQDPSTDYEQYF. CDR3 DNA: TGTGCCAGCAGCCAAGATCCTTCGACCGACTACGAGCAGTACTTC.

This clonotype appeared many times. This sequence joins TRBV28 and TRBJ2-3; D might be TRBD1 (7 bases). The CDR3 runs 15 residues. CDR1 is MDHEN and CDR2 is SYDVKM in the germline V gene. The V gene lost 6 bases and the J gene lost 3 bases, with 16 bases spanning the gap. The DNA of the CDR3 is TGTGCCAGCAGGCCCGACCCAGGGGGGACAGATACGCAGTATTTT. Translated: CASRPDPGGTDTQYF.

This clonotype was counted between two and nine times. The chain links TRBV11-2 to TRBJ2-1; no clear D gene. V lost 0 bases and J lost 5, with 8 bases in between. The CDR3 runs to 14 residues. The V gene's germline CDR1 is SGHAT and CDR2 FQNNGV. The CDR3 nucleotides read TGTGCCAGCAGCTTAGATCCGGGTAACAATGAGCAGTTCTTC. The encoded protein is CASSLDPGNNEQFF.

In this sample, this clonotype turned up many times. CDR3 nucleotide sequence: TGTGCCAGCAGTTACCCGGACAGGGGGATTACTAATGAAAAACTGTTTTTT. Its protein product is CASSYPDRGITNEKLFF. The chain recombines TRBV6-6 with TRBJ1-4; 10 bases are shared with TRBD1. With V trimmed by 2 bases and J by 2 bases, 5 bases remained unmatched. Per germline, CDR1 MNHNY and CDR2 SVGAGI (reference sequence). This CDR3 has 17 residues.